This T cell receptor (beta chain) was obtained from a study of T cells after somatic rescue of genetic block. The method was immunoSEQ multiplex PCR; TCRdb's version includes in-frame clones alone and lacks a portion of them. The sample includes 55,000 to 75,000 clones, around 92% seen only once; the top ten take 2.9%. Germline CDR1 and CDR2: MNHNS and SASEGT. The CDR3 totals 14 residues. Trimming pared 5 bases from V and 6 bases from J, leaving 14 bases between. V usage is TRBV6-1 and J usage is TRBJ1-5; D is unclear. This receptor was identified in a man in his forties. The sequenced sample consisted of peripheral blood mononuclear cells (PBMCs). DNA of the CDR3: TGTGCCAGCAGTCAAGGGAGAAAGTTTCAGCCCCAGCATTTT. This gives the protein CASSQGRKFQPQHF.